This T cell receptor beta chain stems from a study of PD-L1 blockade in urothelial cancer. Study conclusions and caveats: Having blood TCR clonality under the median before treatment predicted better survival.

About this clone itself: What it recognizes is unknown.

Profiled with immunoSEQ multiplex PCR; TCRdb holds only in-frame clones, not every one. The sample carries 58,000 or so clones, 86% recorded once. V shed 3 bases and J 4 bases; nucleotides not matched to a gene: 6. Germline assignment: CDR1 SGHRS and CDR2 YFSETQ. The CDR3 runs 14 residues. The source was PBMCs, collected around atezolizumab (anti-PD-L1) treatment. The chain has TRBV5-1 and TRBJ2-5; 7 bases are shared with TRBD2. The sequence derives from a man in his fifties with urothelial cancer. For the CDR3, the DNA is TGCGCCAGCAGCTCGGGGACTAATCGAGAGACCCAGTACTTC. It encodes CASSSGTNRETQYF.